These 5 T cell receptor beta chains originate from one sample sequenced in a study of spatial heterogeneity in lung cancer. TCRdb independently ran MiXCR on the 5' RACE reads; one entry per CDR3 protein. The table has roughly 99,000 distinct CDR3 sequences, roughly a fifth seen once. Indicated time point: blood at routine non-recurrence follow-up after resection. The sample in question was PBMCs, obtained at follow-up. The source of these receptors is a male donor with early-stage non-small cell lung cancer.

The CDR3 protein is CSAADPGASYEQYF. CDR3 coding DNA: TGCAGTGCTGCCGACCCTGGAGCCTCCTACGAGCAGTACTTC. This rearrangement joins TRBV20-1 to TRBJ2-7; no reliable D call. V was trimmed by 5 bases and J by 0 bases, leaving 14 bases between them. In germline, CDR1 is DFQATT, CDR2 SNEGSKA (reference sequence). The CDR3 length is 14 residues.

The CDR3 region has the DNA TGCAGTGCTAGCGAGCAATTCTCTGGAAACACCATATATTTT. Its protein is CSASEQFSGNTIYF. The chain couples TRBV20-1 to TRBJ1-3, with D hard to call. The CDR3 length is 14 residues. Germline CDR1 DFQATT, CDR2 SNEGSKA (reference sequence). V lost 3 bases and J lost 0, with 9 bases in between.

This clonotype was observed a few times. The V call is TRBV20-1, the J call TRBJ2-3; 7 bases line up with TRBD2. This CDR3 is built from 14 residues. V lost 7 bases, J lost 4 bases, and 11 bases stayed unmatched. Germline values: CDR1 DFQATT, CDR2 SNEGSKA (reference sequence). The CDR3 DNA reads TGCAGTGGAGTCCGGGCTAGCGGCCCAGATACGCAGTATTTT. Translating gives CSGVRASGPDTQYF.

This rearrangement joins TRBV12-3 or TRBV12-4 to TRBJ1-2; D is ambiguous. This CDR3 has 13 residues. The V and J ends lost 6 bases and 8 bases respectively, with 16 bases between them. The DNA of the CDR3 is TGTGCCAGCAGCCAAGTACCCAAGGGAGGCTACACCTTC. As protein: CASSQVPKGGYTF.

V is TRBV20-1 and J is TRBJ1-1; 7 bases are shared with TRBD1. In germline, CDR1 is DFQATT, CDR2 SNEGSKA (reference sequence). V lost 1 base and J lost 6; bases outside the gene matches: 11. CDR3 size: 15 residues. The CDR3 loop is CSARAFDREFAEAFF. For the CDR3, the DNA is TGCAGTGCTAGAGCATTCGACAGGGAGTTTGCTGAAGCTTTCTTT.